These T cell receptor beta chains were read from a single sample in a study of post-analysis software for immune sequencing data. TCRdb itself ran the PCR reads through MiXCR, one entry per CDR3 protein. The sample has more than 350,000 distinct CDR3 sequences, approximately 37% seen once. The source material was blood. The receptors originated from a girl under 10 years old with multiple sclerosis. Each CDR3 is given without its conserved first and last residue. D genes are given only for firm matches.

d_call	v_call	j_call	cdr3_aa
-	TRBV20-1	TRBJ2-1	SAREADGTSYNEQF
-	TRBV27	TRBJ2-7	ASSPPLRQDREQY
TRBD2	TRBV11-2	TRBJ2-4	ASSSKFGGVIQY
-	TRBV11-2	TRBJ2-1	ASSLGLEVNEQF
-	TRBV21-1	TRBJ2-3	ASSKRGGSTATQY
TRBD1	TRBV6-6	TRBJ2-7	ASSYGDRTHYEQY
-	TRBV5-1	TRBJ1-4	ASSWDGSTNEKLF
TRBD2	TRBV5-1	TRBJ2-7	ASSGGGSYNEQY
-	TRBV7-2	TRBJ2-1	ASSLVSASYNEQF
-	TRBV9	TRBJ1-2	ASSVGSYGYT
-	TRBV4-3	TRBJ1-1	ASSQEWGDTEAF
-	TRBV15	-	ATSRDPTVSWGNEQY
TRBD2	TRBV6-5	TRBJ2-1	ASSYGGGLNNEQF
TRBD1	TRBV27	TRBJ1-1	ASSRRQGGSEAF
-	TRBV5-1	TRBJ2-1	ASSERTIHNEQF
-	TRBV12-3/TRBV12-4	TRBJ1-2	ASSPDPRGGYT
-	TRBV29-1	TRBJ2-2	NYSTPRDTGELF
-	TRBV5-1	TRBJ2-7	ASSQQGSHYEQY
TRBD1	TRBV6-2/TRBV6-3	TRBJ2-5	ASSRLADREETQY
-	TRBV12-3/TRBV12-4	TRBJ2-2	ASSFWVTGELF
-	TRBV5-1	TRBJ1-1	ASSLEWPGDTEAF
-	TRBV27	TRBJ1-4	ASSSYGQFGEKLF
-	TRBV12-3/TRBV12-4	TRBJ1-1	ASSLWVDTEAF
-	TRBV4-2	TRBJ1-1	ASSQANVATNTEAF
-	TRBV7-3	TRBJ1-1	ASSFEALNTEAF
TRBD2	TRBV12-3/TRBV12-4	TRBJ2-1	ASRPGLVNNEQF
TRBD1	TRBV9	TRBJ2-3	ASSAGTGLGDTQY
TRBD2	TRBV7-2	TRBJ2-7	ATASGSLSYEQY
TRBD1	TRBV5-1	-	ANSPPGDSYGSCEQY
TRBD1	TRBV7-2	TRBJ2-1	ASSSRQGSNEQF
-	TRBV7-8	TRBJ2-3	ANSLDGVKSTDTQY
-	TRBV9	TRBJ2-7	ASSEGLSYEQY
-	TRBV20-1	TRBJ2-5	SAPEIFGGETQY
-	TRBV24-1	TRBJ2-5	ATSESSLEETQY
-	TRBV5-1	TRBJ1-5	ASSLAGARHQPQH
TRBD1	TRBV7-9	TRBJ2-7	ASSNRDSSSYEQY
-	TRBV29-1	TRBJ2-3	SVEGARAVGTDTQY
TRBD2	TRBV4-1	TRBJ2-1	ASSQPGTSGYNEQF